This T cell receptor beta chain was identified during a study of beta chain features in type 1 diabetes. General study results and limits: Patients' naive, central memory and regulatory TCRB repertoires appeared more alike than those of healthy donors. PCR might pick shorter templates more often, in the same way for patients and controls. Individuals with type 1 diabetes displayed fewer insertions and more deletions at VDJ junctions. All four CD4+ subsets from Type 1 diabetes patients carried moderately but significantly shorter TCRB CDR3s.

This clone was detected a few times. No antigen is known for it. Investigators reverse transcribed all isolated RNA, so they sequenced expressed TCRB transcripts. Here immunoSEQ multiplex PCR was the method, and the copy in TCRdb shows in-frame clones only, minus some. The table has roughly 610,000 clones, roughly 15% seen once. The CDR3 sequence is 16 residues long. Trimming removed 6 bases from V and 3 bases from J; junction bases left unmatched: 8. The germline V gene encodes CDR1 MDHEN and CDR2 SYDVKM. The sequence was collected from a man aged 18 to 35 in good health. The source material was naive CD4+ T cells from blood. The chain uses TRBV28 and TRBJ2-1; 10 positions match TRBD2. The CDR3 is CASSHTSGNNYNEQFF. The CDR3 nucleotides read TGTGCCAGCAGCCATACTAGCGGGAACAACTACAATGAGCAGTTCTTC. The full variable domain, with the rest looked up from reference TRBV28 and TRBJ2-1, is DVKVTQSSRYLVKRTGEKVFLECVQDMDHENMFWYRQDPGLGLRLIYFSYDVKMKEKGDIPEGYSVSREKKERFSLILESASTNQTSMYLCASSHTSGNNYNEQFFGPGTRLTVL.